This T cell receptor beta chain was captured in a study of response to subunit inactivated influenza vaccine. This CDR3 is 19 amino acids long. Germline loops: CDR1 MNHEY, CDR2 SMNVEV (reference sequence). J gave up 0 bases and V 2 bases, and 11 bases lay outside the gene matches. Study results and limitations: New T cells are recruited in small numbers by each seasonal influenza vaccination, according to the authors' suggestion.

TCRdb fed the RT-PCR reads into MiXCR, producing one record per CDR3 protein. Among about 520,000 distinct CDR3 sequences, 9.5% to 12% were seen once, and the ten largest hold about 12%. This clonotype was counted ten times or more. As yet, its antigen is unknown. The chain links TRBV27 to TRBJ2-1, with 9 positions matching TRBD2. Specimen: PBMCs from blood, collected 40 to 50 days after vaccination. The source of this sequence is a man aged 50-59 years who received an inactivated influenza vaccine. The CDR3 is CASSLPEGLAPSSYNEQFF. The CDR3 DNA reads TGTGCCAGCAGTTTACCGGAGGGACTAGCACCGAGCTCCTACAATGAGCAGTTCTTC.